This TCR beta chain derives from a study of radiation and T cells in renal cell carcinoma. As for this clone: What it binds is not known.

Study-wide results and limits: Top tumor clonotypes rose in blood 2 weeks post-radiation, then contracted.

CDR1 is KGHSH and CDR2 is LQKENI in the germline V gene. V lost 8 bases and J 4 bases, leaving 14 bases between the germline ends. CDR3 length: 13 amino acids. Repertoires were generated with immunoSEQ multiplex PCR, while TCRdb's copy carries only in-frame clones and drops some. The sample consists of about 130,000 clones, around 81% of them appearing once. The time point here: blood 2 weeks post-SBRT. Treatment meaning: 15 Gy SBRT to primary tumor, nephrectomy 4 weeks later. The receptor comes from a man aged 50 or older with renal cell carcinoma. The material sequenced was blood, taken from a patient whose treatment included radiotherapy and nephrectomy. The chain has TRBV18 and TRBJ1-1; D might be TRBD1 (6 bases). As DNA, the CDR3 is TGTGCCAGCCGACGGGACACTATCACTGAAGCTTTCTTT. It encodes CASRRDTITEAFF.